The 13 T cell receptor beta chains presented below share a single source sample, sequenced in a study of blood T cell repertoires in COVID-19. Method: immunoSEQ multiplex PCR; TCRdb's copy keeps in-frame clones and lacks some. The sample includes 150,000 to 200,000 clones, 86% seen only once; the top ten take roughly 2.8%. Sequenced material: peripheral blood. These receptors came from a woman aged 25-40 years with active or convalescent COVID-19.

The chain recombines TRBV6-5 with TRBJ1-1; D call uncertain. The germline V gene encodes CDR1 MNHEY and CDR2 SVGAGI. V was pared by 2 bases and J by 4 bases, with 17 bases between. This CDR3 region has 16 residues. The CDR3 DNA is TGTGCCAGCAGTTACGGGCCCACCCGGGGAGGCACTGAAGCTTTCTTT. It specifies CASSYGPTRGGTEAFF.

The sample holds one count of this clone. The V and J genes are TRBV5-4 and TRBJ1-2; 10 nucleotides agree with TRBD1. V was clipped by 0 bases and J by 8 bases; unmatched bases: 7. The length of the CDR3 is 15 residues. Germline assignment: CDR1 SGHNT and CDR2 YYREEE (reference sequence). CDR3: CASSLDRRTGGGYTF. In DNA form, the CDR3 reads TGTGCCAGCAGCTTGGATCGTCGGACAGGGGGAGGCTACACCTTC. Variable domain in full (rest from reference TRBV5-4 and TRBJ1-2): ETGVTQSPTHLIKTRGQQVTLRCSSQSGHNTVSWYQQALGQGPQFIFQYYREEENGRGNFPPRFSGLQFPNYSSELNVNALELDDSALYLCASSLDRRTGGGYTFGSGTRLTVV.

This chain uses TRBV27 with TRBJ1-6; D may be TRBD1 (6 bases). Germline CDR1 is MNHEY and CDR2 is SMNVEV (reference sequence). V lost 2 bases, J lost 4 bases, and 12 bases lay in between. The CDR3 consists of 16 residues. The CDR3 region is CASSLAGRGYNSPLHF. The CDR3 DNA sequence: TGTGCCAGCAGTTTAGCGGGCAGGGGTTATAATTCACCCCTCCACTTT.

The chain is built from TRBV19 and TRBJ1-3; D is possibly TRBD1 (5 bases). Trimming removed 9 bases from V and 3 bases from J, with 24 bases in between. Germline loops: CDR1 LNHDA, CDR2 SQIVND (reference sequence). The CDR3 consists of 17 residues. This chain's CDR3 is CARGEKDLAEFGNTIYF. The CDR3 nucleotides are TGTGCCAGAGGGGAAAAGGACCTCGCCGAATTTGGAAACACCATATATTTT.

The V call is TRBV28, the J call TRBJ2-1; TRBD2 matches 16 bases. Trimming cost V 5 bases and J 8 bases; bases outside gene matches: 9. CDR3 length: 17 residues. CDR1 is MDHEN, CDR2 SYDVKM, per germline. CDR3 in amino acids: CASSPWGLAGGKDEQFF. The DNA of the CDR3 is TGTGCCAGCAGTCCATGGGGACTAGCGGGAGGGAAGGATGAGCAGTTCTTC. The full variable domain, in which reference TRBV28 and TRBJ2-1 provide the parts outside the CDR3, is DVKVTQSSRYLVKRTGEKVFLECVQDMDHENMFWYRQDPGLGLRLIYFSYDVKMKEKGDIPEGYSVSREKKERFSLILESASTNQTSMYLCASSPWGLAGGKDEQFFGPGTRLTVL.

The V call is TRBV2, the J call TRBJ2-3; no firm D call. This CDR3 is built from 13 residues. Trimming left V 7 bases short and J 0 bases short, with 8 bases between. Germline values: CDR1 SNHLY, CDR2 FYNNEI. The CDR3 DNA sequence: TGTGCCAGCACCCCTTCGAGCACAGATACGCAGTATTTT. Residues: CASTPSSTDTQYF.

The chain uses TRBV28 and TRBJ1-5, with a possible D match to TRBD1 (5 bases). Trimming cost V 3 bases and J 1 base, with 10 bases left between them. The germline V gene encodes CDR1 MDHEN and CDR2 SYDVKM. This CDR3 spans 15 amino acids. The CDR3 reads CASSFEGVSNQPQHF. The CDR3 nucleotides read TGTGCCAGCAGTTTTGAAGGGGTAAGCAATCAGCCCCAGCATTTT. The variable domain in full, completed from reference TRBV28 and TRBJ1-5, reads DVKVTQSSRYLVKRTGEKVFLECVQDMDHENMFWYRQDPGLGLRLIYFSYDVKMKEKGDIPEGYSVSREKKERFSLILESASTNQTSMYLCASSFEGVSNQPQHFGDGTRLSIL.

The V gene is TRBV18, the J gene TRBJ1-5; D gene ambiguous. Germline-derived CDR1 and CDR2 are KGHSH and LQKENI. This CDR3 region has 16 residues. V dropped 3 bases and J dropped 0 bases, with 12 bases sitting between them. In DNA, the CDR3 is TGTGCCAGCTCACCTCTTCCAGGAGGTAGCAATCAGCCCCAGCATTTT. Its protein is CASSPLPGGSNQPQHF.

About this clone itself: One junction end disagrees with the germline gene, perhaps due to a read error. The chain recombines TRBV12-3 or TRBV12-4 with TRBJ2-7; TRBD2 might be the D (5 bases). This CDR3 has 11 amino acids. Written as DNA, the CDR3 is TGTGCCAGCAGTTTCGGGATTACAACAGACTTC. Translating gives CASSFGITTDF.

V gene TRBV10-3 combines with J gene TRBJ1-5, with TRBD1 identical over 8 bases. The CDR3 consists of 15 residues. J lost 6 bases, V lost 2 bases, and 6 bases had no gene match. The germline V gene has CDR1 ENHRY and CDR2 SYGVKD. The chain's CDR3 is CAISEPGQGGQPQHF. The DNA for the CDR3 is TGTGCCATCAGTGAGCCCGGACAGGGAGGTCAGCCCCAGCATTTT.

The chain carries TRBV5-1 and TRBJ2-1; D possibly corresponds to TRBD2 (5 bases). The CDR3 is made up of 13 amino acids. The ends were cut back, 4 bases at V and 9 bases at J, with 14 bases in the middle. CDR1 is SGHRS and CDR2 is YFSETQ in the germline V gene. The CDR3 DNA reads TGCGCCAGCAGCCCGGACCCCGGAGGTGAGCAGTTCTTC. Encoded protein: CASSPDPGGEQFF.

This chain connects TRBV28 to TRBJ1-4; possibly TRBD1 for D (5 bases). Germline CDR1 reads MDHEN; CDR2 reads SYDVKM. The CDR3 totals 16 residues. The V gene lost 6 bases and the J gene lost 4 bases, with 18 bases spanning the gap. CDR3 sequence (DNA): TGTGCCAGCAGCCTCGCCACTTCAGGGCTTAATGAAAAACTGTTTTTT. It specifies CASSLATSGLNEKLFF. Full variable domain (missing parts from reference TRBV28 and TRBJ1-4): DVKVTQSSRYLVKRTGEKVFLECVQDMDHENMFWYRQDPGLGLRLIYFSYDVKMKEKGDIPEGYSVSREKKERFSLILESASTNQTSMYLCASSLATSGLNEKLFFGSGTQLSVL.

The sample holds one count of this clone. V is TRBV28 and J is TRBJ2-3; maybe TRBD2 (6 bases). Germline loops: CDR1 MDHEN, CDR2 SYDVKM. The V end lost 1 base, the J end lost 0 bases, and 8 bases lay between the germline ends. The CDR3 has 15 residues. The CDR3 region is CASSLFSGSTDTQYF. CDR3 in DNA: TGTGCCAGCAGTTTATTTAGCGGTAGCACAGATACGCAGTATTTT. Based on the CDR3 plus reference TRBV28 and TRBJ2-3, the full variable domain is DVKVTQSSRYLVKRTGEKVFLECVQDMDHENMFWYRQDPGLGLRLIYFSYDVKMKEKGDIPEGYSVSREKKERFSLILESASTNQTSMYLCASSLFSGSTDTQYFGPGTRLTVL.